These T cell receptor beta chains were read from a single sample in a study of lymphopenia after photon versus proton radiotherapy. Method: immunoSEQ multiplex PCR; TCRdb's copy keeps in-frame clones and lacks some. The sample has tens of thousands of clones, 70% to 85% seen once. Material: peripheral blood, obtained from a patient treated with proton-based radiotherapy. All receptors derive from a man aged 60 to 69 with pancreatic cancer. Both conserved end residues are part of each CDR3. The order of the fields is V gene, J gene, D gene, clone size, CDR3 DNA, CDR3 protein. A D gene is named only where the DNA matches it firmly. Size is stated for part of the rows, as once, few or many counts, or as a class when the clone is expanded.

V gene: TRBV5-1
J gene: TRBJ2-5
D gene: TRBD2
clone size: NA
CDR3 DNA: TGCGCCAGCAGACCACTAACCGGGACTAGCGGTCGGGAGACCCAGTACTTC
CDR3 protein: CASRPLTGTSGRETQYF

V gene: TRBV7-9
J gene: TRBJ2-3
D gene: TRBD2
clone size: NA
CDR3 DNA: TGTGCCAGCAGCTTCGCGGGGGGTCCTAGCACAGATACGCAGTATTTT
CDR3 protein: CASSFAGGPSTDTQYF

V gene: TRBV27
J gene: TRBJ1-4
D gene: TRBD1
clone size: once
CDR3 DNA: TGTGCCAGCAGCAGGACAGGGGATGAAAAACTGTTTTTT
CDR3 protein: CASSRTGDEKLFF

V gene: TRBV30
J gene: TRBJ1-2
D gene: NA
clone size: NA
CDR3 DNA: TGTGCCTCCCCGGGGGTATCCTATGGCTACACCTTC
CDR3 protein: CASPGVSYGYTF

V gene: TRBV28
J gene: TRBJ1-1
D gene: TRBD1
clone size: NA
CDR3 DNA: TGTGCCAGCAGTGAAAGACAGGGGGCTTTCACTGAAGCTTTCTTT
CDR3 protein: CASSERQGAFTEAFF

V gene: TRBV7-8
J gene: TRBJ1-5
D gene: NA
clone size: NA
CDR3 DNA: TGTGCCAGCAGCTTAGACCGTATCACAGTCAATCAGCCCCAGCATTTT
CDR3 protein: CASSLDRITVNQPQHF

V gene: TRBV19
J gene: TRBJ2-2
D gene: NA
clone size: once
CDR3 DNA: TGTGCCAGTCGGAGAACTCAAAACACCGGGGAGCTGTTTTTT
CDR3 protein: CASRRTQNTGELFF

V gene: TRBV2
J gene: TRBJ2-1
D gene: NA
clone size: NA
CDR3 DNA: TGTGCCAGCAGCTTGCAAGGAGGGCCGGACTACAATGAGCAGTTCTTC
CDR3 protein: CASSLQGGPDYNEQFF

V gene: TRBV28
J gene: TRBJ2-7
D gene: TRBD2
clone size: NA
CDR3 DNA: TGTGCCAGCAGCTCAGCGGGAGGGCCCCTCGAGCAGTACTTC
CDR3 protein: CASSSAGGPLEQYF

V gene: TRBV18
J gene: TRBJ1-2
D gene: NA
clone size: NA
CDR3 DNA: TGTGCCAGCTCACCTCTCTTAGGGGGCTACACCTTC
CDR3 protein: CASSPLLGGYTF

V gene: TRBV15
J gene: TRBJ1-5
D gene: NA
clone size: few
CDR3 DNA: TGTGCCACCAGCAGTCACAGAAGCAATCAGCCCCAGCATTTT
CDR3 protein: CATSSHRSNQPQHF

V gene: TRBV5-8
J gene: TRBJ2-5
D gene: NA
clone size: NA
CDR3 DNA: TGTGCCAGCAGCCCCCGCCCGGAGGCCCAAGAGACCCAGTACTTC
CDR3 protein: CASSPRPEAQETQYF

V gene: TRBV18
J gene: TRBJ2-5
D gene: NA
clone size: NA
CDR3 DNA: TGTGCCAGCTCACCAAATTTTGGGGAATCCCAGTACTTC
CDR3 protein: CASSPNFGESQYF

V gene: TRBV9
J gene: TRBJ2-5
D gene: NA
clone size: few
CDR3 DNA: TGTGCCAGCAGCGTAAGGTTGAGCCAAGAGACCCAGTACTTC
CDR3 protein: CASSVRLSQETQYF

V gene: TRBV18
J gene: TRBJ1-3
D gene: NA
clone size: few
CDR3 DNA: TGTGCCAGCTCACCACCACAGAATCCCTCTTGGGGAAACACCATATATTTT
CDR3 protein: CASSPPQNPSWGNTIYF

V gene: TRBV11-3
J gene: TRBJ1-2
D gene: TRBD1
clone size: NA
CDR3 DNA: TGTGCCAGCAGTTGGACAGGCTCTACGCTTAATGGCTACACCTTC
CDR3 protein: CASSWTGSTLNGYTF

V gene: TRBV7-9
J gene: TRBJ1-2
D gene: NA
clone size: NA
CDR3 DNA: TGTGCCAGCAGACAAGGCACAGGGCCCGGTGGCTACACCTTC
CDR3 protein: CASRQGTGPGGYTF

V gene: TRBV11-3
J gene: TRBJ2-5
D gene: TRBD2
clone size: NA
CDR3 DNA: TGTGCCAGCAGTCTAGCGGGAGGAAAAGAGACCCAGTACTTC
CDR3 protein: CASSLAGGKETQYF

V gene: TRBV19
J gene: TRBJ2-7
D gene: TRBD2
clone size: once
CDR3 DNA: TGTGCCAGTAGTATCTCGGGGGGTACAATCTACGAGCAGTACTTC
CDR3 protein: CASSISGGTIYEQYF

V gene: TRBV11-2
J gene: TRBJ2-7
D gene: TRBD2
clone size: few
CDR3 DNA: TGTGCCAGCAGCTTAGTGGGACTAGGGCGGAGGGAGCAGTACTTC
CDR3 protein: CASSLVGLGRREQYF

V gene: TRBV4-3
J gene: TRBJ1-2
D gene: NA
clone size: NA
CDR3 DNA: TGCGCCAGCAGCCAAGGGCCTGGGTATGGCTACACCTTC
CDR3 protein: CASSQGPGYGYTF

V gene: TRBV6-5
J gene: TRBJ1-1
D gene: TRBD1
clone size: few
CDR3 DNA: TGTGCCAGCAGTTACTCGGACAGGGGGAGCACTGAAGCTTTCTTT
CDR3 protein: CASSYSDRGSTEAFF

V gene: TRBV30
J gene: TRBJ2-7
D gene: TRBD2
clone size: NA
CDR3 DNA: TGTGCCTGGAGCCCTAGCGGGCGACCCTACGAGCAGTACTTC
CDR3 protein: CAWSPSGRPYEQYF

V gene: TRBV21-1
J gene: TRBJ1-5
D gene: NA
clone size: NA
CDR3 DNA: TGTGCCAGCAGCACCCTGGACAGGGGATACGGTGGCAATCAGCCCCAGCATTTT
CDR3 protein: CASSTLDRGYGGNQPQHF

V gene: TRBV19
J gene: TRBJ2-4
D gene: NA
clone size: once
CDR3 DNA: TGTGCCAGTAGTCCAAAGGGTAGCACACTGCATCTAGCCAAAAACATTCAGTACTTC
CDR3 protein: CASSPKGSTLHLAKNIQYF

V gene: TRBV4-3
J gene: TRBJ2-1
D gene: NA
clone size: NA
CDR3 DNA: TGCGCCAGCAGCCCCGGGACACTCACCAATGAGCAGTTCTTC
CDR3 protein: CASSPGTLTNEQFF

V gene: TRBV5-1
J gene: TRBJ2-7
D gene: TRBD1
clone size: once
CDR3 DNA: TGCGCCAGCAGCCCCGGGACAGGCGATAGCTCCTACGAGCAGTACTTC
CDR3 protein: CASSPGTGDSSYEQYF

V gene: TRBV5-1
J gene: TRBJ1-2
D gene: NA
clone size: medium-sized
CDR3 DNA: TGCGCCAGCGCCCTTAATATGGCGGATGGCTACACCTTC
CDR3 protein: CASALNMADGYTF

V gene: TRBV5-1
J gene: TRBJ2-2
D gene: NA
clone size: NA
CDR3 DNA: TGCGCCAGCAGCTCAGACTTACGGGACACCGGGGAGCTGTTTTTT
CDR3 protein: CASSSDLRDTGELFF

V gene: TRBV4-2
J gene: TRBJ2-7
D gene: TRBD2
clone size: NA
CDR3 DNA: TGTGCCAGCAGCCATTCCCTGGGGGGGGCCTACGAGCAGTACTTC
CDR3 protein: CASSHSLGGAYEQYF

V gene: TRBV29-1
J gene: TRBJ2-1
D gene: NA
clone size: NA
CDR3 DNA: TGCAGCGTTGGAGGTGCTTGGGCTGAGCAGTTCTTC
CDR3 protein: CSVGGAWAEQFF

V gene: TRBV6-5
J gene: TRBJ2-7
D gene: TRBD1
clone size: NA
CDR3 DNA: TGTGCCAGCAGTAGTCGACAGGGGACCTCATACGAGCAGTACTTC
CDR3 protein: CASSSRQGTSYEQYF

V gene: TRBV5-1
J gene: TRBJ2-2
D gene: NA
clone size: NA
CDR3 DNA: TGCGCCAGCAGCTTGGGGTCGGGGGCCCTGAACACCGGGGAGCTGTTTTTT
CDR3 protein: CASSLGSGALNTGELFF

V gene: TRBV7-2
J gene: TRBJ2-2
D gene: NA
clone size: NA
CDR3 DNA: TGTGCCAGCAGCTTAGGTCGGACTGACACCGGGGAGCTGTTTTTT
CDR3 protein: CASSLGRTDTGELFF

V gene: TRBV5-1
J gene: TRBJ2-1
D gene: NA
clone size: NA
CDR3 DNA: TGCGCCAGCAGCTTGGGTCTGGGCCTCTCCTACAATGAGCAGTTCTTC
CDR3 protein: CASSLGLGLSYNEQFF

V gene: TRBV18
J gene: TRBJ2-3
D gene: TRBD2
clone size: NA
CDR3 DNA: TGTGCCAGCTCACCGAGAGCGGGAGCAGGAGATACGCAGTATTTT
CDR3 protein: CASSPRAGAGDTQYF

V gene: TRBV2
J gene: TRBJ1-5
D gene: TRBD1
clone size: few
CDR3 DNA: TGTGCCAGCAGTGAGGGGTACAGGGGCACTCAGCCCCAGCATTTT
CDR3 protein: CASSEGYRGTQPQHF

V gene: TRBV30
J gene: TRBJ2-5
D gene: TRBD1
clone size: NA
CDR3 DNA: TGTGCCTGGAGTGTACCCACAGGGGGTAGGAAAGAGACCCAGTACTTC
CDR3 protein: CAWSVPTGGRKETQYF

V gene: TRBV4-1
J gene: TRBJ2-3
D gene: TRBD2
clone size: NA
CDR3 DNA: TGCGCCAGCAGCCAAGTAGCGGGAGCCAGCACAGATACGCAGTATTTT
CDR3 protein: CASSQVAGASTDTQYF

V gene: TRBV28
J gene: TRBJ1-4
D gene: NA
clone size: NA
CDR3 DNA: TGTGCCAGCACCACGGACGGTTACGAAAAACTGTTTTTT
CDR3 protein: CASTTDGYEKLFF

V gene: TRBV11-2
J gene: TRBJ2-1
D gene: TRBD2
clone size: NA
CDR3 DNA: TGTGCCAGCAGCTCGGGACTAGCGGGGTACAATGAGCAGTTCTTC
CDR3 protein: CASSSGLAGYNEQFF

V gene: TRBV11-2
J gene: TRBJ2-7
D gene: NA
clone size: NA
CDR3 DNA: TGTGCCAGCAGCTTAGATCCCTTCGAGCAGTACTTC
CDR3 protein: CASSLDPFEQYF

V gene: TRBV28
J gene: TRBJ2-1
D gene: TRBD1
clone size: once
CDR3 DNA: TGTGCCAGCAGTTTAGACAGGGGGGGGTACAATGAGCAGTTCTTC
CDR3 protein: CASSLDRGGYNEQFF

V gene: TRBV28
J gene: TRBJ2-5
D gene: TRBD2
clone size: NA
CDR3 DNA: TGTGCCAGCAGTTTACTAGCGGGGGGTACCCGGGCCCAGTACTTC
CDR3 protein: CASSLLAGGTRAQYF

V gene: TRBV15
J gene: TRBJ1-2
D gene: NA
clone size: NA
CDR3 DNA: TGTGCCACCAGCAGAGAGTACCGGGTTTCGGGCTATGGCTACACCTTC
CDR3 protein: CATSREYRVSGYGYTF

V gene: TRBV29-1
J gene: TRBJ1-2
D gene: NA
clone size: NA
CDR3 DNA: TGCAGCGTTGTTCTCCCAGGAGGCTATGGCTACACCTTC
CDR3 protein: CSVVLPGGYGYTF

V gene: TRBV9
J gene: TRBJ2-5
D gene: TRBD2
clone size: NA
CDR3 DNA: TGTGCCAGCTCTGGTAGCGGGAGGCAAGAGACCCAGTACTTC
CDR3 protein: CASSGSGRQETQYF

V gene: TRBV9
J gene: TRBJ1-1
D gene: NA
clone size: NA
CDR3 DNA: TGTGCCAGCAGTGCCGGGACTCCCAGGAACACTGAAGCTTTCTTT
CDR3 protein: CASSAGTPRNTEAFF

V gene: TRBV11-2
J gene: TRBJ1-3
D gene: NA
clone size: few
CDR3 DNA: TGTGCCAGCAGCTTAAGAAGGGGGAGAAACACCATATATTTT
CDR3 protein: CASSLRRGRNTIYF

V gene: TRBV10-3
J gene: TRBJ2-1
D gene: TRBD2
clone size: NA
CDR3 DNA: TGTGCCATCAGTGAGGGGACTAGCGGATTTAACAATGAGCAGTTCTTC
CDR3 protein: CAISEGTSGFNNEQFF

V gene: TRBV19
J gene: TRBJ2-7
D gene: TRBD2
clone size: once
CDR3 DNA: TGTGCCAGTAGTAGGACTAGTAACTACGAGCAGTACTTC
CDR3 protein: CASSRTSNYEQYF